The rows below give T cell receptor beta chains drawn from one sample of a study of T cell responses to AZD1222 COVID-19 vaccine. The assay was immunoSEQ multiplex PCR, and TCRdb's table has in-frame clones only and misses some. This table holds about 35,000 clones, around nine tenths found once. The sample here was peripheral blood, taken on day 0 of AZD1222 vaccination. The receptors come from an adult in good health. Both conserved end residues are part of each CDR3. The order of the fields is J gene, V gene, CDR3 protein.

>TRBJ1-1|TRBV20-1
CSAADRMGAFF
>TRBJ2-7|TRBV7-9
CASSRGQGSPYEQYF
>TRBJ1-2|TRBV28
CASSFKDSGTGGDYGYTF
>TRBJ1-1|TRBV29-1
CSVHAGQGQPNTEAFF
>TRBJ2-2|TRBV7-2
CASSLAGPAGINTGELFF
>TRBJ1-5|TRBV28
CASSFRVRNQPQHF
>TRBJ2-5|TRBV7-9
CASSLGLAVVTQYF
>TRBJ1-5|TRBV27
CASSLSGNNQPQHF
>TRBJ1-4|TRBV29-1
CSVTGANNEKLFF
>TRBJ1-6|TRBV19
CASSRGTDNSPLHF
>TRBJ1-3|TRBV7-9
CASSARDRGSGNTIYF
>TRBJ2-1|TRBV7-8
CASSLAGQINEQFF
>TRBJ1-1|TRBV7-8
CASSMTGGTEAFF
>TRBJ2-5|TRBV12-3/TRBV12-4
CASRGTGEETQYF
>TRBJ2-7|TRBV3-1/TRBV3-2
CASSLIDGYEQYF
>TRBJ2-7|TRBV9
CASSVGLGQWAYEQYF
>TRBJ2-1|TRBV6-6
CASRGPEGRNEQFF